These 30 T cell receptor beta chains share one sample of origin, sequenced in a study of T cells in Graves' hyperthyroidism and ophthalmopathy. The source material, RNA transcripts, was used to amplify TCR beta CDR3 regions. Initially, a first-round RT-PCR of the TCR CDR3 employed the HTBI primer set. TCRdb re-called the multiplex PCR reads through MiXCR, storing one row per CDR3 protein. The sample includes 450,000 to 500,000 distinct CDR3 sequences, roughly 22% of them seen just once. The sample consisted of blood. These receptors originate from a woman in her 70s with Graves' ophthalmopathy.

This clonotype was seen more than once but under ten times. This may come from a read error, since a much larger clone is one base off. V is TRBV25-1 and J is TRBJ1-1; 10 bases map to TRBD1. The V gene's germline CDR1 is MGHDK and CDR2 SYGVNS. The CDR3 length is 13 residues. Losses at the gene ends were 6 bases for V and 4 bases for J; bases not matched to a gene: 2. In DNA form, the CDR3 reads TGTGCCAGCAGAGGACAGGGGGTCACTGAAGCTTTCTTT. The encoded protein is CASRGQGVTEAFF.

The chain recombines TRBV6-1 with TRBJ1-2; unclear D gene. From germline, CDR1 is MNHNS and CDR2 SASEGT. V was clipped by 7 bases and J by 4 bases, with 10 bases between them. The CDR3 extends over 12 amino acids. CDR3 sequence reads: CASNRTGYGYTF. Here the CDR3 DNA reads TGTGCCAGCAACCGGACGGGCTATGGCTACACCTTC.

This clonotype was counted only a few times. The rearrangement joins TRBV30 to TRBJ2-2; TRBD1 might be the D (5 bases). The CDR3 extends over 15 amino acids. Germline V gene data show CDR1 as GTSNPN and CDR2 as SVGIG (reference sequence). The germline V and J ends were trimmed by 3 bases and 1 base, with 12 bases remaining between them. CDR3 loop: CAWRSPQGNTGELFF. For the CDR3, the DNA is TGTGCCTGGAGGTCCCCCCAGGGGAACACCGGGGAGCTGTTTTTT.

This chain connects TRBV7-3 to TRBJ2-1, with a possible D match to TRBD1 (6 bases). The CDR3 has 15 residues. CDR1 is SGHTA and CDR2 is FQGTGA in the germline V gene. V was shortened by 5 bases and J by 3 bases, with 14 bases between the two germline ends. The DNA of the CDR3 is TGTGCCAGCAGCATTATGGGGGCGCGCTACAATGAGCAGTTCTTC. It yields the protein CASSIMGARYNEQFF.

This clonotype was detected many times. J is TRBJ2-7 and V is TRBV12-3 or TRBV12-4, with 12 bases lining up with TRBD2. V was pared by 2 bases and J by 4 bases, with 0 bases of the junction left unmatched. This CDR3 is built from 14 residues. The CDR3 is CASSLTSGRYEQYF. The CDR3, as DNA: TGTGCCAGCAGTTTAACTAGCGGGAGGTACGAGCAGTACTTC.

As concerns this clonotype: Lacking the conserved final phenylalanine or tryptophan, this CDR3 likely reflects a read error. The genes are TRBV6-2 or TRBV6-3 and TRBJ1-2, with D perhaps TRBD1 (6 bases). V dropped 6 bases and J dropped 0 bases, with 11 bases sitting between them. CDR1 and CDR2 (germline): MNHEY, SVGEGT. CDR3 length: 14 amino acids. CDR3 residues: CASRTGLANYGYTL. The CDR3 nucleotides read TGTGCCAGCAGAACAGGGCTAGCTAACTATGGCTACACCCTC.

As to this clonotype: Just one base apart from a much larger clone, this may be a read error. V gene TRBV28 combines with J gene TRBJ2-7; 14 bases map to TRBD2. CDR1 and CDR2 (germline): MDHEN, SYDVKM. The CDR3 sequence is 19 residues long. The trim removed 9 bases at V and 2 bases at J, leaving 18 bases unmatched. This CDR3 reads CASQPRGLGGLAGAYEQYF. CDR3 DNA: TGTGCCAGTCAACCCCGGGGTCTTGGGGGACTAGCGGGAGCCTACGAGCAGTACTTC.

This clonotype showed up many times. The CDR3 nucleotides read TGTGCCAGCAGTTTAGGCGAGGGAGCGGGGGTCGGGATCGAGCAGTACTTC. It yields the protein CASSLGEGAGVGIEQYF. J is TRBJ2-7 and V is TRBV12-3 or TRBV12-4; 8 nucleotides match TRBD2. V shed 1 base, J shed 6 bases, and the junction held 14 bases outside the gene matches. This CDR3 region has 17 residues.

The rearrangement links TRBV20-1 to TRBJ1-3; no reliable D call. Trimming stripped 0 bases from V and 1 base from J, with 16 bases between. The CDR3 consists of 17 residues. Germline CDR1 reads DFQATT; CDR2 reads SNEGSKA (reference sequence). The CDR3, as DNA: TGCAGTGCTAGAGATTACGGGTGGGAGGATTCTGGAAACACCATATATTTT. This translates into CSARDYGWEDSGNTIYF.

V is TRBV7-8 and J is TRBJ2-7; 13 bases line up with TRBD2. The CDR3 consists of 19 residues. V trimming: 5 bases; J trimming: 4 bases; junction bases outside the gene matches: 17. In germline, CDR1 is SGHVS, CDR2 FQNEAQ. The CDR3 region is CASSLHTRLAGGAGYEQYF. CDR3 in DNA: TGTGCCAGCAGCCTCCACACCCGACTAGCGGGAGGAGCTGGATACGAGCAGTACTTC.

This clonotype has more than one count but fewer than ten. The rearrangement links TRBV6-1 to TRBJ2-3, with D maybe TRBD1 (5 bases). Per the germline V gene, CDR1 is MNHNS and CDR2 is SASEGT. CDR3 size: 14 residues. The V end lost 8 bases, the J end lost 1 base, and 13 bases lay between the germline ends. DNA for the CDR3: TGTGCCAGCGGGGTACAGGCCGGCACAGATACGCAGTATTTT. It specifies CASGVQAGTDTQYF.

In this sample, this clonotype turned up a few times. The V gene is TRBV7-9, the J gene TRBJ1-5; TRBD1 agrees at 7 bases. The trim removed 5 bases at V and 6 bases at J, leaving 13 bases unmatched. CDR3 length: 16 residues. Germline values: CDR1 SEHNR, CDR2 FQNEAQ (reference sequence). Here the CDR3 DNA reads TGTGCCAGCAGCGCAGGGCCGAGGGGGCTCGGTCAGCCCCAGCATTTT. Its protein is CASSAGPRGLGQPQHF.

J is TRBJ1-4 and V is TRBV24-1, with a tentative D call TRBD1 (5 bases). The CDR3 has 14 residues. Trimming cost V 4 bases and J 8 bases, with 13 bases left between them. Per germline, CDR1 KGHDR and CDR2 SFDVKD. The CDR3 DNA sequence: TGTGCCACCAGTGACCCGGGGACGGAGGAAAAACTGTTTTTT. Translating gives CATSDPGTEEKLFF.

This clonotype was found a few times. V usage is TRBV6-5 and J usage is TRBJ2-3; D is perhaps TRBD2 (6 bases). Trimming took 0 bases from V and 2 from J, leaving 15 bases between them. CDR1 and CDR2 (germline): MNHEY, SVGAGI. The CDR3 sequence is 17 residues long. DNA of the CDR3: TGTGCCAGCAGTTACTCGCATGAGGGACTTCCCACAGATACGCAGTATTTT. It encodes CASSYSHEGLPTDTQYF.

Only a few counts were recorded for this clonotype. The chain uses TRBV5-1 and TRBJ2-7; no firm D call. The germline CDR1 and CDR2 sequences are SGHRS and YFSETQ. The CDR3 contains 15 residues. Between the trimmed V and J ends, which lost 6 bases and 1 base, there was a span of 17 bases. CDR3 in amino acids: CASTAWLGPSYEQYF. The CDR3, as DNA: TGCGCCAGCACCGCGTGGTTAGGGCCTTCCTACGAGCAGTACTTC.

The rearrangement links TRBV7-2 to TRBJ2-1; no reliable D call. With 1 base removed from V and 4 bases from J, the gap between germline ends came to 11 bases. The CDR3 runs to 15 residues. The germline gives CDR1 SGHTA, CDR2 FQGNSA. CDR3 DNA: TGTGCCAGCAGCTTAGGGTGGGGTAGATACAATGAGCAGTTCTTC. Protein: CASSLGWGRYNEQFF.

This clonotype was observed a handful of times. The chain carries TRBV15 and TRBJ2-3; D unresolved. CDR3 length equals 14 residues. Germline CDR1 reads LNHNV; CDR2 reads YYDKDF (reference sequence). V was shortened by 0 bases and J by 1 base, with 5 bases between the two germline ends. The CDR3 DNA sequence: TGTGCCACCAGCAGAGAAGGGCGCACAGATACGCAGTATTTT. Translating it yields CATSREGRTDTQYF.

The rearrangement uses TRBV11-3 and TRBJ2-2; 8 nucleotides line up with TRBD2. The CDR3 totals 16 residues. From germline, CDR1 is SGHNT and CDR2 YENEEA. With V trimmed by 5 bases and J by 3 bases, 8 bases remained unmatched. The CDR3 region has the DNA TGTGCCAGCAGCCCGTTCGGGGGGGACGACACCGGGGAGCTGTTTTTT. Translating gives CASSPFGGDDTGELFF.

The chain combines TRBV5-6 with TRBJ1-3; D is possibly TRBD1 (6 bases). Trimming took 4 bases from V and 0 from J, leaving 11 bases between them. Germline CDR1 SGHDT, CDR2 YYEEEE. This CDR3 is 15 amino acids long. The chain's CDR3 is CASSHTGSSGNTIYF. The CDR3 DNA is TGTGCCAGCAGCCACACAGGGAGCTCTGGAAACACCATATATTTT.

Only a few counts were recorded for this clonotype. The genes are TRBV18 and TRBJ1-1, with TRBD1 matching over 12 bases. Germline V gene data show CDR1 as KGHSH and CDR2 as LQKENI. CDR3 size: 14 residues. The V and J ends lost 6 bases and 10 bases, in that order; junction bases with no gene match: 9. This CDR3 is CASSPGQGAVGAFF. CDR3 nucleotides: TGTGCCAGCTCGCCGGGACAGGGGGCTGTTGGAGCTTTCTTT.

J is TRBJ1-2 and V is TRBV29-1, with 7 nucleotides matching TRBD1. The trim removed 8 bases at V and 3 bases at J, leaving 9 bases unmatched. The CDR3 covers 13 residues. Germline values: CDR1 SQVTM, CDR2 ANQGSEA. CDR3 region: CSTSLGQDYGYTF. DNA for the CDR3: TGCAGCACGAGCCTTGGACAGGACTATGGCTACACCTTC. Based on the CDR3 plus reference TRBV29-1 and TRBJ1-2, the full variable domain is SAVISQKPSRDICQRGTSLTIQCQVDSQVTMMFWYRQQPGQSLTLIATANQGSEATYESGFVIDKFPISRPNLTFSTLTVSNMSPEDSSIYLCSTSLGQDYGYTFGSGTRLTVV.

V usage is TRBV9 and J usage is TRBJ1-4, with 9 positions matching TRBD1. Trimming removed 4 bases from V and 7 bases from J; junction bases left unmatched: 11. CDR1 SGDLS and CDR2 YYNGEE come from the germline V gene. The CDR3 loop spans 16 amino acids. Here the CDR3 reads CASSHIPGQGREKLFF. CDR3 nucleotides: TGTGCCAGCAGCCATATACCGGGACAGGGACGTGAAAAACTGTTTTTT.

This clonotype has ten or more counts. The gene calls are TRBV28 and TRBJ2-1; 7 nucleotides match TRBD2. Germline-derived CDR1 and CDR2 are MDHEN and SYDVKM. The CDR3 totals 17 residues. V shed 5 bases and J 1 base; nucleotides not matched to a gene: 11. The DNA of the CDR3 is TGTGCCAGCAGTATCACTGCGGGCGGGAGATCCTACAATGAGCAGTTCTTC. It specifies CASSITAGGRSYNEQFF.

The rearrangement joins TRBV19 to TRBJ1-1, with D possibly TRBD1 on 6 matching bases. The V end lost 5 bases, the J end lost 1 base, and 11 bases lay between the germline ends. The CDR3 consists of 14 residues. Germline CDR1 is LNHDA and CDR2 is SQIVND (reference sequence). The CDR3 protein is CASSHGGPNTEAFF. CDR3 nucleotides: TGTGCCAGTAGTCATGGGGGGCCGAACACTGAAGCTTTCTTT. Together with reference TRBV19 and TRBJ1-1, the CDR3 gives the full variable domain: DGGITQSPKYLFRKEGQNVTLSCEQNLNHDAMYWYRQDPGQGLRLIYYSQIVNDFQKGDIAEGYSVSREKKESFPLTVTSAQKNPTAFYLCASSHGGPNTEAFFGQGTRLTVV.

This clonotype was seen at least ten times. The CDR3 reads CASSEGAVNTEAFF. As DNA, the CDR3 is TGTGCCAGCAGTGAAGGGGCGGTGAACACTGAAGCTTTCTTT. V usage is TRBV2 and J usage is TRBJ1-1; D is uncertain. V lost 1 base and J lost 0, with 6 bases in between. This CDR3 has 14 amino acids. CDR1 is SNHLY, CDR2 FYNNEI, per germline.

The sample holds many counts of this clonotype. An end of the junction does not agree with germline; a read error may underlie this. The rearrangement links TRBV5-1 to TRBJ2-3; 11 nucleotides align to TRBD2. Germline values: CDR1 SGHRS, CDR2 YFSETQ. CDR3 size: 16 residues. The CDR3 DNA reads TGTGCCAGCAGCCGTGGGACTAGCGGAAGCACAGATACGCAGTATTTT. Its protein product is CASSRGTSGSTDTQYF.

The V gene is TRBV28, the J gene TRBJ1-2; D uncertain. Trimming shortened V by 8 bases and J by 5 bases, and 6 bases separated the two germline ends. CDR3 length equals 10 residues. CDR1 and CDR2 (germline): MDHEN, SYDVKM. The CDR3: CASFGYGYTF. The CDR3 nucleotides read TGTGCCAGCTTCGGTTATGGCTACACCTTC.

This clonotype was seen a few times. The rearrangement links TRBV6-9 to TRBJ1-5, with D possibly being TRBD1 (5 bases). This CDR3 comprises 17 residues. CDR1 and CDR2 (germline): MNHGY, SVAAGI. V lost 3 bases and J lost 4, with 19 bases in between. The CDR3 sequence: CASSYSKWGDRNQPQHF. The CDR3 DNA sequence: TGTGCCAGCAGTTACTCGAAGTGGGGGGATAGGAATCAGCCCCAGCATTTT.

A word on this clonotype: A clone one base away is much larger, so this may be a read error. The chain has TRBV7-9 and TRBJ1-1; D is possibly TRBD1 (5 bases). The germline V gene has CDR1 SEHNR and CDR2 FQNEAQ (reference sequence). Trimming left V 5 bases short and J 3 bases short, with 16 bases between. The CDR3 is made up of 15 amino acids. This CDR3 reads CASSAQAGRYTEAFF. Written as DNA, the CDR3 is TGTGCCAGCAGCGCCCAGGCAGGGCGGTACACTGAAGCTTTCTTT.

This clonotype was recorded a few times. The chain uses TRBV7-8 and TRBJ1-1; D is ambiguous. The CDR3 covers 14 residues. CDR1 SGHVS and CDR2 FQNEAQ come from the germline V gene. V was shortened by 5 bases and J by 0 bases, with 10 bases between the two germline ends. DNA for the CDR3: TGTGCCAGCAGCGGGAACGGGGTGAACACTGAAGCTTTCTTT. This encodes CASSGNGVNTEAFF.